The clone carrying this T cell receptor (beta chain) was detected a few times. Per germline, CDR1 MDHEN and CDR2 SYDVKM. The CDR3 loop spans 15 amino acids. V lost 3 bases, J lost 4 bases, and 13 bases lay in between. This sample is drawn from a study of blood T cells in healthy people across ages. The authors ran a second PCR of about 7 to 12 cycles using a sample-barcoded 5' primer and a J-beta primer mix. One entry per CDR3 protein, called by TCRdb with MiXCR from the 5' RACE reads. The repertoire includes 700,000 to 900,000 distinct CDR3 sequences, roughly 26% of them detected once, and roughly 3.1% sits in the top ten. These data were also reused for a study on T cells of mothers and their children. From that second work: Microchimeric T cell clones that persisted were not detected.

V and J are TRBV28 and TRBJ1-3; the D is unclear. Sequenced: blood. The TCR comes from a boy between 10 and 17 years old in good health. CDR3 in amino acids: CASSLGAAAGNTIYF. The CDR3 DNA sequence: TGTGCCAGCAGTTTGGGTGCAGCGGCCGGAAACACCATATATTTT.